This T cell receptor beta chain was sequenced during a study of T cell repertoires in cytomegalovirus infection. Study-wide context: Public signatures in TCR beta pointed to CMV infection and matching HLA type.

MiXCR, applied by TCRdb to the reads, yields one record per CDR3 protein. The sample lists hundreds of thousands of distinct CDR3 sequences, about a sixth occurring once. Findings and caveats of the study: The response measured ex vivo was dominated by TCR beta clonotypes (HLA-C-restricted and CMV-specific). Adding up the frequency of public TCR beta families identified people who carried CMV plus the relevant HLA.

The V segment lost 4 bases and the J segment 6 bases; nucleotides outside the gene matches: 7. Per the germline V gene, CDR1 is SGHTA and CDR2 is FQGNSA. This CDR3 spans 15 amino acids. This clonotype was recorded at least ten times. Antigen: not known. This clonotype was sampled from a human donor in good health (CMV status not recorded). Some clones in this sample may be carry-over from other donors' samples. This sequence joins TRBV7-2 and TRBJ2-3; 10 nucleotides agree with TRBD2. Sequenced sample: PBMCs. The CDR3 DNA follows: TGTGCCAGCAGCTCCCAGCGGGGGGGCCCCGATACGCAGTATTTT. Its translation: CASSSQRGGPDTQYF.